The rows below give T cell receptor beta chains drawn from one sample of a study of control samples from healthy donors and cancer patients. The protocol was immunoSEQ multiplex PCR, while the TCRdb copy is restricted to in-frame clones and leaves out a portion. The table lists 100,000 to 150,000 clones, around 90% of them singletons, with 7% to 10% in the top ten. The sequencing sample was made of blood. The source is a man aged 35 to 55 in good health. CDR3s include the opening cysteine and the closing phenylalanine or tryptophan. D genes are given only for firm matches.

D gene: TRBD1
J gene: TRBJ1-2
V gene: TRBV11-3
CDR3 protein: CASSPRTGGGYGYTF
CDR3 DNA: TGTGCCAGCAGCCCTCGGACAGGCGGGGGTTATGGCTACACCTTC

D gene: .
J gene: TRBJ2-7
V gene: TRBV7-9
CDR3 protein: CASSFLQGSYEQYF
CDR3 DNA: TGTGCCAGCAGCTTTCTACAGGGTTCCTACGAGCAGTACTTC

D gene: .
J gene: TRBJ1-1
V gene: TRBV6-5
CDR3 protein: CASSRSNMNTEAFF
CDR3 DNA: TGTGCCAGCAGTCGCAGTAACATGAACACTGAAGCTTTCTTT

D gene: .
J gene: TRBJ2-5
V gene: TRBV7-2
CDR3 protein: CASSQGVTQYF
CDR3 DNA: TGTGCCAGCAGTCAAGGGGTAACCCAGTACTTC

D gene: TRBD1
J gene: TRBJ2-3
V gene: TRBV3-1/TRBV3-2
CDR3 protein: CASSPPFGQGKADTQYF
CDR3 DNA: TGTGCCAGCAGCCCACCCTTTGGACAGGGGAAGGCAGATACGCAGTATTTT

D gene: .
J gene: TRBJ2-1
V gene: TRBV25-1
CDR3 protein: CASSHPDSNNEQFF
CDR3 DNA: TGTGCCAGCAGCCACCCGGACAGTAACAATGAGCAGTTCTTC

D gene: TRBD2
J gene: TRBJ2-3
V gene: TRBV9
CDR3 protein: CASSGRTSGGIRTDTQYF
CDR3 DNA: TGTGCCAGCAGCGGGAGGACTAGCGGGGGGATCCGCACAGATACGCAGTATTTT

D gene: .
J gene: TRBJ2-1
V gene: TRBV7-9
CDR3 protein: CASSVRDTEDEQFF
CDR3 DNA: TGTGCCAGCAGCGTCCGGGACACTGAGGATGAGCAGTTCTTC

D gene: TRBD2
J gene: TRBJ2-1
V gene: TRBV6-6
CDR3 protein: CASSYRRGGRYNEQFF
CDR3 DNA: TGTGCCAGCAGTTACCGGCGCGGGGGGCGGTACAATGAGCAGTTCTTC

D gene: TRBD2
J gene: TRBJ2-3
V gene: TRBV5-8
CDR3 protein: CASSPGRGVGTDTQYF
CDR3 DNA: TGTGCCAGCAGCCCGGGACGGGGGGTCGGCACAGATACGCAGTATTTT